This TCR beta chain was recorded in a study of beta chain features in type 1 diabetes. V shed 1 base and J 4 bases; nucleotides not matched to a gene: 5. The CDR3 consists of 14 residues. CDR1 and CDR2 from the germline V gene are SGDLS and YYNGEE. Whole-study results and caveats: Shorter TCRB CDR3s, moderately but significantly so, were found in Type 1 diabetes patients in all four CD4+ subsets. Sequencing of cDNA might inflate the share of cells that strongly express TCR.

This clone has just a few counts. As yet, its antigen is unknown. As every portion of the isolated RNA was reverse transcribed, the sequencing read expressed TCRB transcripts. Sequencing of naive, central memory and regulatory T cell samples gave an average of roughly 4 million reads. Measured with immunoSEQ multiplex PCR; TCRdb has only the in-frame clones, and not every one. The sample contains under 950,000 clones, 15% to 20% of which appear only once. This sequence joins TRBV9 and TRBJ2-7; 7 bases align to TRBD1. This sequence originates from a woman aged 18-30 years in good health. Input material: naive CD4+ T cells from blood. The CDR3 DNA reads as TGTGCCAGCAGCGTACAGGACAGGAATTACGAGCAGTACTTC. Translation gives CASSVQDRNYEQYF.